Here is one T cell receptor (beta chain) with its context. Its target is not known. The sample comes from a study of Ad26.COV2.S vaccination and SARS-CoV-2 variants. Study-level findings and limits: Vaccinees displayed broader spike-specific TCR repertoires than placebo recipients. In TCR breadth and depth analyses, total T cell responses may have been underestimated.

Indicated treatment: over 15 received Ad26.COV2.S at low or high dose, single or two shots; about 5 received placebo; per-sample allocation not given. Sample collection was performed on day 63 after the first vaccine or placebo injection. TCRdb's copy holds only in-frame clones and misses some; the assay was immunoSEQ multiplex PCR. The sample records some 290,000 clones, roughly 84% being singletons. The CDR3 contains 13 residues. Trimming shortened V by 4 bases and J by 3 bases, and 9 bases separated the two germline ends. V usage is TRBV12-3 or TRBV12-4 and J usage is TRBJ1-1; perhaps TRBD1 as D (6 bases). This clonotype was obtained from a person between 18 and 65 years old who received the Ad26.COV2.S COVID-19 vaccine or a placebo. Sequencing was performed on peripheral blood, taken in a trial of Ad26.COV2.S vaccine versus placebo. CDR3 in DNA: TGTGCCAGCAGTTACAGGGAGGACACTGAAGCTTTCTTT. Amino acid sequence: CASSYREDTEAFF.